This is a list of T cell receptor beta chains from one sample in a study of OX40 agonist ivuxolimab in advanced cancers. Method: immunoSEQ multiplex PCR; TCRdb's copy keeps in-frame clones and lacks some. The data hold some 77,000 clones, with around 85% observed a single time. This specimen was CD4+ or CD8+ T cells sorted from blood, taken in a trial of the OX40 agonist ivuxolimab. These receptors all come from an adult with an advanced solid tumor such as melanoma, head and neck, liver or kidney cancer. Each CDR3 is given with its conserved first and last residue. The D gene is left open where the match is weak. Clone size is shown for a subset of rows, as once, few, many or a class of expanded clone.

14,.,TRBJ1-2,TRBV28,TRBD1,TGTGCCAGCAGTTATCCGACAGGGACAATTGGCTACACCTTC,CASSYPTGTIGYTF
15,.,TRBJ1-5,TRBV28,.,TGTGCCAGCAGCCCCCCGACACTTCCGACCCAGCCCCAGCATTTT,CASSPPTLPTQPQHF
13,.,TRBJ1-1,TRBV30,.,TGTGCCTGGAGTGGTCAGGGGAACACTGAAGCTTTCTTT,CAWSGQGNTEAFF
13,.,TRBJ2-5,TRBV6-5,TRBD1,TGTGCCAGCAGTTACAGACAGGGAGAGACCCAGTACTTC,CASSYRQGETQYF
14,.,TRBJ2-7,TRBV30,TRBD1,TGTGCCTGGCTGGGCGGGACAGGGGCAAGGGAGCAGTACTTC,CAWLGGTGAREQYF
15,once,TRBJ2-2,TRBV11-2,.,TGTGCCAGCAGCTTCGGTCAGGGAAACACCGGGGAGCTGTTTTTT,CASSFGQGNTGELFF
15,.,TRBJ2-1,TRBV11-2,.,TGTGCCAGCAGCTTACAGAGAAGCTCCTACAATGAGCAGTTCTTC,CASSLQRSSYNEQFF
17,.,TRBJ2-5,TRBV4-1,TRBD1,TGCGCCAGCAGCCAAGATCCCGGACAGGGGGCGAGGAAGACCCAGTACTTC,CASSQDPGQGARKTQYF
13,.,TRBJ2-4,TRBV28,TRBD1,TGTGCCAGCAGGGGACAGGGTGTGGACATTCAGTACTTC,CASRGQGVDIQYF
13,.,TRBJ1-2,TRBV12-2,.,TGTGCAAGTCGCCCAGGGACTAACTATGGCTACACCTTC,CASRPGTNYGYTF
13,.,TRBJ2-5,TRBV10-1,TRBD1,TGCGCCAGCAGTCCAGGGGGACAAGAGACCCAGTACTTC,CASSPGGQETQYF
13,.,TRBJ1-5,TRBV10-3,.,TGTGCCATCAGTCCAGGGGCCAATCAGCCCCAGCATTTT,CAISPGANQPQHF
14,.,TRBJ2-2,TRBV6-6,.,TGTGCCGGGCGGGACACCGCGAACACCGGGGAGCTGTTTTTT,CAGRDTANTGELFF
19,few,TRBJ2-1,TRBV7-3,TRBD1,TGTGCCAGCAGCCCCCTGGGGACAGGGGGTACCGGGCTCTACAATGAGCAGTTCTTC,CASSPLGTGGTGLYNEQFF
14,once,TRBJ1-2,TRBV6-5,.,TGTGCCAGCAGCCCCAAACCCAGGGAAGGAGGCTACACCTTC,CASSPKPREGGYTF
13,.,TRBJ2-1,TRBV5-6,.,TGTGCCAGCGGGGGACCGGGGAGGAATGAGCAGTTCTTC,CASGGPGRNEQFF
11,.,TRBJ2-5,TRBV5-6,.,TGTGCCAGCAGCTTACAAGAGACCCAGTACTTC,CASSLQETQYF
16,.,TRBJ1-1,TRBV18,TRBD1,TGTGCCAGCTCACTCCAAGCTGCAGGGGGGAACACTGAAGCTTTCTTT,CASSLQAAGGNTEAFF
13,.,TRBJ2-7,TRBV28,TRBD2,TGTGCCAGCAGTCCTAGCGGAACCTACGAGCAGTACTTC,CASSPSGTYEQYF
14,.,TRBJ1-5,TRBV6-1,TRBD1,TGTGCCAGCCTACAGGGGGATAGCAATCAGCCCCAGCATTTT,CASLQGDSNQPQHF
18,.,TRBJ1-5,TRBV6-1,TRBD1,TGTGCCAGCAGTGAAAGGGACAGGTCGCTCTATAGCAATCAGCCCCAGCATTTT,CASSERDRSLYSNQPQHF
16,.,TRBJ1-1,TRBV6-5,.,TGTGCCAGCAGTTACTCGACCGGGGGCGGAGGTACTGAAGCTTTCTTT,CASSYSTGGGGTEAFF
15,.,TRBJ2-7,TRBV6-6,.,TGTGCCAGCAGTTACTCGGGTCGGCGCCCTAGCGAGCAGTACTTC,CASSYSGRRPSEQYF
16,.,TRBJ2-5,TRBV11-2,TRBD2,TGTGCCAGCAGCACGCGCCTGGTTAGGGAGGGGGAGACCCAGTACTTC,CASSTRLVREGETQYF
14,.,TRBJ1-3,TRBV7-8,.,TGTGCCAGCAGCTTCGGAAGGGATGGAAACACCATATATTTT,CASSFGRDGNTIYF
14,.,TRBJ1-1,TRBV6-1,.,TGTGCCAGCAGTGAAGAGGGACGGAACACTGAAGCTTTCTTT,CASSEEGRNTEAFF
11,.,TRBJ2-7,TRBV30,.,TGTGCCTGGAGTGTACTGGCCGAGCAGTACTTC,CAWSVLAEQYF
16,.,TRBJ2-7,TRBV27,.,TGTGCCAGCAGTCGCCGGACCGGGTCCCTCTTGAACGAGCAGTACTTC,CASSRRTGSLLNEQYF
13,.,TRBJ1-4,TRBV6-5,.,TGTGCCACCCGAACAGGAGGGGATGAAAAACTGTTTTTT,CATRTGGDEKLFF
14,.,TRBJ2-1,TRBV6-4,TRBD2,TGTGCCAGCAGTAAGGGACTAGCGGGAGCTGAGCAGTTCTTC,CASSKGLAGAEQFF
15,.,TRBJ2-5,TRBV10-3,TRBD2,TGTGCCACCCAGAGGCGAGCGGGGGACCTAGAGACCCAGTACTTC,CATQRRAGDLETQYF
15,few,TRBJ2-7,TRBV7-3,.,TGTGCCAGCAGCCGCCTCGCCGACTCTAGGAACGAGCAGTACTTC,CASSRLADSRNEQYF
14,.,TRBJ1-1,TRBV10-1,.,TGCGCCAGCAGTGAGTCGGGGGGATACACTGAAGCTTTCTTT,CASSESGGYTEAFF
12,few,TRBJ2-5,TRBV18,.,TGTGCCAGCTCAACTATACAAGAGACCCAGTACTTC,CASSTIQETQYF
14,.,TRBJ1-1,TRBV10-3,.,TGTGCCAGCCTCCTCTCCCCAATGAACACTGAAGCTTTCTTT,CASLLSPMNTEAFF
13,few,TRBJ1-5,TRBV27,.,TGTGCCAGCAGTACAAGGGAGGATCAGCCCCAGCATTTT,CASSTREDQPQHF
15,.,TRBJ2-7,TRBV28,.,TGTGCCAGCAGTTCCCCCTATAGCGGAGGGTACGAGCAGTACTTC,CASSSPYSGGYEQYF
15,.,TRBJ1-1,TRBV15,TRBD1,TGTGCCACCAGCAGCCTGGACAGGGCGGGGACTGAAGCTTTCTTT,CATSSLDRAGTEAFF
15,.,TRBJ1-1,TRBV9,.,TGTGCCAGCAGCGTAGGCAACAGGGTGAACACTGAAGCTTTCTTT,CASSVGNRVNTEAFF
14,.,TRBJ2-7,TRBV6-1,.,TGTGCCAGCAGTGTTATGTCAGGGGCCTACGAGCAGTACTTC,CASSVMSGAYEQYF
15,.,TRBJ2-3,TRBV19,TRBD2,TGTGCCAGTAGTATAGCCCAAACTAGCGAACATACGCAGTATTTT,CASSIAQTSEHTQYF
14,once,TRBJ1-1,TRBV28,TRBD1,TGTGCCAGCAGTTTGGTACAGGGGGACACTGAAGCTTTCTTT,CASSLVQGDTEAFF
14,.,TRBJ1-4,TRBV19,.,TGTGCCAGTGTCCCAGCGGGACCCCGCCAGAAGCTGTTTTTT,CASVPAGPRQKLFF
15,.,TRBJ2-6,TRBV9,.,TGTGCCAGCAGCGTAGGGGGCCCGGGGGCCAACGTCCTGACTTTC,CASSVGGPGANVLTF
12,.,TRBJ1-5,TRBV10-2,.,TGCGCCACGGGGGATCGCAATCAGCCCCAGCATTTT,CATGDRNQPQHF
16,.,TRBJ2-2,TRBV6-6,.,TGTGCCAGCAGTTACTCGGGCGGGACGAACACCGGGGAGCTGTTTTTT,CASSYSGGTNTGELFF
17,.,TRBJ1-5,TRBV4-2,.,TGTGCCAGCAGCCAAAGAGGTAGTGGGTCCCGCAATCAGCCCCAGCATTTT,CASSQRGSGSRNQPQHF